This T cell receptor (beta chain) was sequenced in a study of T cell repertoires in breast cancer (dated by TCRdb to about 2016). About the investigation overall: Tumors, lymph nodes and peripheral blood lymphocytes from breast cancer patients were profiled in the study, along with peripheral blood from healthy control donors. On average, approximately 500,000 sequences per sample and roughly 10 reads per input cell were obtained by sequencing. Tumors and tumor-involved lymph nodes were minced and digested with Liberase and DNase, then filtered through 70-um and 40-um filters. The study reasoned that TCRs shared between breast cancer patients would target shared antigens, given breast cancer's low mutational burden and rare common mutations. Blood samples were separated by Ficoll, whereas tumor-free lymph nodes were processed without any enzymatic digestion. Controls included nine healthy donors of an age range similar to the patients. Most of the 20 to 25 patient tumors analyzed for shared TCRs were ER+/PR+. What the study reported, not specific to this receptor: Genuine antitumor clones may have been missed because singleton TCRs were discarded and only part of each tumor was sampled. Possible tumor specificity was suggested for around 20 TCR pairs that were shared across seven or more patient tumors yet rarely found in control blood. Sentinel lymph nodes involved by tumor shared about fourfold more TCRs with matched tumor repertoires than tumor-free nodes did (roughly 7.3% versus 1.9%). Shared TCRs were encoded by various nucleotide sequences, which suggests selection and expansion based on antigen. Shared TCRs showed TRBV7 predominance, possibly reflecting tumor recognition or mispriming bias from eight TRBV7 primers. Emulsion RT-PCR was considered qualitative rather than quantitative, because transcript abundance and primer differences skewed the recovery of clones.

Receptors were amplified or captured by emulsion pairing. Unpaired genes were suppressed by a second nested PCR with blocking oligos, after which a third nested PCR added Illumina adaptors and barcodes. Each emulsion RT-PCR master mix held roughly 4,500-260,000 T cells and included C-region, Stepout and V-region primers. Emulsions were generated with the Micellula Emulsion and Purification Kit, and RT-PCR used Qiagen OneStep RT-PCR reagents. Pooled libraries were sequenced with paired-end 2 x 250 reads on an Illumina MiSeq. From the authors' description of their analysis: Read pairs were joined in Galaxy and clipped at the engineered overlap into separate alpha and beta files; unclipped reads were discarded. Alpha-beta pairs were assigned with CompleteTCR, a MiTCR-based pipeline that links chains sharing read cluster identifiers using an R script. TCR sequences that were observed only once, representing about 1-3%, were removed as potential sequencing errors. Clones were called with MiXCR by TCRdb after fastp trimmed the public reads at Q25, and only in-frame beta chains were retained. Rows are combined by CDR3 protein, so each entry shows the most common genes and DNA. The V and J calls were not made by the authors but by TCRdb's processing. For this sample there are approximately 40,000 distinct CDR3 sequences; roughly 44% appear just once. About 60% of the sample is held by the ten biggest clonotypes.

Paired alpha-beta TCRs of CD8+ T cells were analyzed using an expanded emulsion RT-PCR method with primers for all TCR V genes. CD8+ T cells were isolated with a CD8 positive selection kit and were then incubated overnight in approximately 10 IU/mL IL-2 prior to emulsion RT-PCR. Relative to germline, V is 6 bases shorter and J is 5 bases shorter, with 11 bases between their ends. The CDR3 has 13 amino acids, counting the end cysteine and phenylalanine. The retained sequence is limited to the CDR3, 39 bases, with the frame set at the first base. CDR1 and CDR2 are read off the germline V gene as MNHNS and SASEGT. This clonotype appeared a few times. No antigen is known for it. The record has no base qualities; no much larger clone is one base away.

Sequences were obtained from CD8+ T cells. The receptor was isolated from a pool of human donors with breast cancer or a healthy control (not recorded which). This chain is built from TRBV6-1 and TRBJ1-5, with the D gene not clear enough to name. The nucleotides read TGTGCCAGCAGATTACTTACGCATCAGCCCCAGCATTTT. It specifies CASRLLTHQPQHF.